This TCR beta chain stems from a study of blood T cell repertoires in COVID-19. The table came from immunoSEQ multiplex PCR; TCRdb's copy has only in-frame clones and leaves some out. Counted here are approximately 500,000 clones, nearly 90% occurring once; the ten biggest clones make up 0.8% to 0.9%. CDR1 is SNHLY and CDR2 is FYNNEI in the germline V gene. CDR3 length: 17 residues. Deletions cut 7 bases from V and 0 bases from J, with 20 bases between. The origin of this receptor is a man aged 18-30 years with COVID-19, enrolled during active disease. What was sequenced was peripheral blood. The chain joins TRBV2 to TRBJ2-3; D is perhaps TRBD2 (6 bases). Here the CDR3 reads CASNDPVLAASTDTQYF. CDR3 bases: TGTGCCAGCAACGATCCGGTACTAGCAGCGAGCACAGATACGCAGTATTTT.